The clone carrying this T cell receptor (beta chain) has at least ten counts. Its target is unknown. Trimming cost V 5 bases and J 2 bases; bases outside gene matches: 7. This CDR3 spans 15 amino acids. Germline V gene data show CDR1 as SGHTA and CDR2 as FQGNSA. What was amplified from RNA transcripts were TCR beta CDR3 regions. An initial round of RT-PCR targeting the TCR CDR3 relied on the HTBI primer set. TCRdb re-derived calls from the multiplex PCR reads in MiXCR, one entry per CDR3 protein. The sample lists about 640,000 distinct CDR3 sequences; about 45% were seen once. The sample originates from a study of T cells in Graves' hyperthyroidism and ophthalmopathy. Study results and limitations: Most thyroid clonotypes that were expanded above 0.001 also turned up in blood. Ophthalmopathy could be told apart from stable hyperthyroidism with a 13 V-J model.

The clonotype originates from an adult man with Graves' disease, either hyperthyroidism or ophthalmopathy (not recorded which). The chain has TRBV7-2 and TRBJ2-5; 8 nucleotides agree with TRBD1. The sample comprised peripheral blood or thyroid tissue (not recorded which). CDR3 region: CASSPLTGAQETQYF. The CDR3 coding sequence is TGTGCCAGCAGCCCTTTGACAGGGGCGCAAGAGACCCAGTACTTC.